This is a list of T cell receptor beta chains from one sample in a study of shared clonotypes between healthy human individuals. Profiling relied on immunoSEQ multiplex PCR, and the TCRdb table lists in-frame clones only, not all of them. The sample carries roughly 2.1 million clones, roughly 91% recorded once. The sample consisted of naive CD8+ T cells from PBMCs. These receptor sequences come from a man aged 18 to 35 in good health. Some clones in this sample may be carry-over from other donors' samples. The CDR3 runs from the conserved cysteine through the conserved F or W. The D gene is left open where the match is weak. The listing skips clone size in some rows; elsewhere it reads once, few, many or a size class.

V gene: TRBV6-5
J gene: TRBJ1-5
clone size: -
D gene: -
CDR3 protein: CASSRDGINQPQHF
CDR3 DNA: TGTGCCAGCAGTCGGGACGGCATTAATCAGCCCCAGCATTTT

V gene: TRBV27
J gene: TRBJ2-2
clone size: -
D gene: -
CDR3 protein: CASSLISDILPGELFF
CDR3 DNA: TGTGCCAGCAGTTTAATATCAGATATTCTTCCCGGGGAGCTGTTTTTT

V gene: TRBV7-2
J gene: TRBJ2-7
clone size: -
D gene: -
CDR3 protein: CASSFTGSLYEQYF
CDR3 DNA: TGTGCCAGCAGCTTTACAGGGTCTTTGTACGAGCAGTACTTC

V gene: TRBV5-4
J gene: TRBJ2-3
clone size: -
D gene: TRBD2
CDR3 protein: CASSFILAGVTDTQYF
CDR3 DNA: TGTGCCAGCAGCTTTATTCTAGCGGGAGTGACAGATACGCAGTATTTT

V gene: TRBV5-1
J gene: TRBJ2-1
clone size: -
D gene: TRBD1
CDR3 protein: CASGTGGMDEQFF
CDR3 DNA: TGCGCCAGCGGCACAGGGGGTATGGATGAGCAGTTCTTC

V gene: TRBV11-2
J gene: TRBJ2-5
clone size: -
D gene: -
CDR3 protein: CASSFWGQETQYF
CDR3 DNA: TGTGCCAGCAGCTTCTGGGGTCAAGAGACCCAGTACTTC

V gene: TRBV27
J gene: TRBJ2-1
clone size: -
D gene: TRBD2
CDR3 protein: CATGLAAYNEQFF
CDR3 DNA: TGTGCCACAGGACTAGCGGCCTACAATGAGCAGTTCTTC

V gene: TRBV6-1
J gene: TRBJ2-1
clone size: -
D gene: TRBD1
CDR3 protein: CASSEASGQSNPNEQFF
CDR3 DNA: TGTGCCAGCAGTGAAGCTTCGGGACAGAGTAATCCCAATGAGCAGTTCTTC

V gene: TRBV7-9
J gene: TRBJ1-5
clone size: -
D gene: -
CDR3 protein: CASSPVQSNQPQHF
CDR3 DNA: TGTGCCAGCAGCCCTGTCCAAAGCAATCAGCCCCAGCATTTT

V gene: TRBV28
J gene: TRBJ2-1
clone size: -
D gene: -
CDR3 protein: CASSLTEGGVNEQFF
CDR3 DNA: TGTGCCAGCAGTTTAACTGAGGGGGGGGTCAATGAGCAGTTCTTC

V gene: TRBV19
J gene: TRBJ1-1
clone size: once
D gene: -
CDR3 protein: CASSTRTDRGNTEAFF
CDR3 DNA: TGTGCCAGTAGTACCCGGACTGACCGAGGGAACACTGAAGCTTTCTTT

V gene: TRBV28
J gene: TRBJ1-1
clone size: -
D gene: -
CDR3 protein: CASSFSSWNTEAFF
CDR3 DNA: TGTGCCAGCAGTTTTTCTAGCTGGAACACTGAAGCTTTCTTT

V gene: TRBV7-9
J gene: TRBJ1-2
clone size: -
D gene: -
CDR3 protein: CASSLGQGAYGYTF
CDR3 DNA: TGTGCCAGCAGCTTAGGCCAGGGTGCCTATGGCTACACCTTC

V gene: TRBV19
J gene: TRBJ2-7
clone size: -
D gene: -
CDR3 protein: CASTGGSTYEQYF
CDR3 DNA: TGTGCCAGTACTGGTGGGTCCACCTACGAGCAGTACTTC

V gene: TRBV5-6
J gene: TRBJ2-7
clone size: -
D gene: TRBD2
CDR3 protein: CASSFWGREHEQYF
CDR3 DNA: TGTGCCAGCAGCTTCTGGGGGAGGGAGCACGAGCAGTACTTC

V gene: TRBV9
J gene: TRBJ1-3
clone size: -
D gene: -
CDR3 protein: CASSDRDSGNTIYF
CDR3 DNA: TGTGCCAGCAGCGACCGGGACTCTGGAAACACCATATATTTT

V gene: TRBV12-5
J gene: TRBJ2-2
clone size: -
D gene: -
CDR3 protein: CANRRGELFF
CDR3 DNA: TGTGCTAATAGGAGGGGGGAGCTGTTTTTT

V gene: TRBV27
J gene: TRBJ2-3
clone size: -
D gene: TRBD2
CDR3 protein: CASTPGLAGTDTQYF
CDR3 DNA: TGTGCCAGCACCCCGGGACTAGCCGGCACAGATACGCAGTATTTT

V gene: TRBV7-9
J gene: TRBJ2-7
clone size: once
D gene: -
CDR3 protein: CASREGGYEQYF
CDR3 DNA: TGTGCCAGCAGGGAAGGAGGTTACGAGCAGTACTTC

V gene: TRBV7-9
J gene: TRBJ2-3
clone size: once
D gene: TRBD2
CDR3 protein: CATSGTSGTADTQYF
CDR3 DNA: TGTGCCACATCCGGGACTAGCGGGACCGCAGATACGCAGTATTTT

V gene: TRBV9
J gene: TRBJ2-1
clone size: -
D gene: -
CDR3 protein: CASSPRHPPHNEQFF
CDR3 DNA: TGTGCCAGCAGCCCAAGACACCCGCCGCACAATGAGCAGTTCTTC

V gene: TRBV28
J gene: TRBJ1-6
clone size: -
D gene: -
CDR3 protein: CASSSIKTEAPLHF
CDR3 DNA: TGTGCCAGCAGTTCAATCAAGACAGAGGCGCCCCTCCACTTT

V gene: TRBV7-9
J gene: TRBJ1-1
clone size: -
D gene: -
CDR3 protein: CASRPAGDRWADTEAFF
CDR3 DNA: TGTGCCAGCAGACCTGCTGGGGACCGTTGGGCCGACACTGAAGCTTTCTTT

V gene: TRBV28
J gene: TRBJ2-1
clone size: -
D gene: TRBD2
CDR3 protein: CASSLDGRGEFF
CDR3 DNA: TGTGCCAGCAGTTTGGACGGGAGGGGGGAGTTCTTC

V gene: TRBV7-9
J gene: TRBJ1-5
clone size: few
D gene: -
CDR3 protein: CASSLASQPQHF
CDR3 DNA: TGTGCCAGCAGCTTAGCGTCGCAGCCCCAGCATTTT

V gene: TRBV7-9
J gene: TRBJ2-3
clone size: -
D gene: -
CDR3 protein: CASSLDTTSVTDTQYF
CDR3 DNA: TGTGCCAGCAGCTTAGATACAACTAGTGTCACAGATACGCAGTATTTT

V gene: TRBV4-2
J gene: TRBJ2-7
clone size: -
D gene: -
CDR3 protein: CASSQEVLSEQYF
CDR3 DNA: TGTGCCAGCAGCCAAGAGGTGCTTAGCGAGCAGTACTTC

V gene: TRBV2
J gene: TRBJ1-4
clone size: -
D gene: TRBD1
CDR3 protein: CAMLGTGQGSFPRNEKLFF
CDR3 DNA: TGTGCCATGCTAGGGACGGGACAGGGGTCGTTCCCACGTAATGAAAAACTGTTTTTT

V gene: TRBV7-2
J gene: TRBJ2-7
clone size: -
D gene: TRBD2
CDR3 protein: CASSPGLRGEQYF
CDR3 DNA: TGTGCCAGCAGCCCGGGACTACGGGGCGAGCAGTACTTC